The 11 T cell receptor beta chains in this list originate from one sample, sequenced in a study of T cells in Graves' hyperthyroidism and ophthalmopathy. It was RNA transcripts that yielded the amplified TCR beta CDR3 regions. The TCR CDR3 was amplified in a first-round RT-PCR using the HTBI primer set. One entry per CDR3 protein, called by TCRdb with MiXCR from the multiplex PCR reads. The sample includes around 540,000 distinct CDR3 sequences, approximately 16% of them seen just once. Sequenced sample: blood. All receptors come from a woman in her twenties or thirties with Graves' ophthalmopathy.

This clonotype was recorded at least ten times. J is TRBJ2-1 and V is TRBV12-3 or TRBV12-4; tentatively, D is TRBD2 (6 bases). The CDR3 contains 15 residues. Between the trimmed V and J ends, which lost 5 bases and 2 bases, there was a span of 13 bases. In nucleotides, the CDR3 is TGTGCCAGCAGTCCCGTTGGGGGGACCTACAATGAGCAGTTCTTC. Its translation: CASSPVGGTYNEQFF.

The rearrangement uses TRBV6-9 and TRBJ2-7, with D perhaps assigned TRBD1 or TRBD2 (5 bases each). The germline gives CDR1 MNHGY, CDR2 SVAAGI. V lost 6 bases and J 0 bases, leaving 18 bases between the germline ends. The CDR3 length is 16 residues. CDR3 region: CASSLVRPGPSYEQYF. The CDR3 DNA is TGTGCCAGCAGCTTGGTTCGACCGGGACCCTCCTACGAGCAGTACTTC.

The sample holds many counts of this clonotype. The CDR3 DNA reads TGTGCCACCAGCAGAGATACCGGGAAGGGATACGAGCAGTACTTC. It encodes CATSRDTGKGYEQYF. The V and J genes are TRBV15 and TRBJ2-7; a possible D gene is TRBD2 (5 bases). The CDR3 is 15 residues long. CDR1 LNHNV and CDR2 YYDKDF come from the germline V gene (reference sequence). Deletions cut 0 bases from V and 4 bases from J, with 13 bases between.

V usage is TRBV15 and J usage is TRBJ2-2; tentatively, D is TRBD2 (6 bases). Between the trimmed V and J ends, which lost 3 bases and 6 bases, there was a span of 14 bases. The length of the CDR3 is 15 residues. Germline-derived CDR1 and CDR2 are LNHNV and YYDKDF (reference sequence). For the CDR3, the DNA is TGTGCCACCAGCAGCGGGGGACCTCCCCCCGGGGAGCTGTTTTTT. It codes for CATSSGGPPPGELFF.

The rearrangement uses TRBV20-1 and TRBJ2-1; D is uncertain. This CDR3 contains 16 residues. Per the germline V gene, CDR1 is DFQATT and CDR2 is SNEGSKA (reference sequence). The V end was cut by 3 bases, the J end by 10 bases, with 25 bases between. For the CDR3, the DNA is TGCAGTGCTAGCCTTCTTAAGGGTGCTCTAAGAGACGAGCAGTTCTTC. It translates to CSASLLKGALRDEQFF.

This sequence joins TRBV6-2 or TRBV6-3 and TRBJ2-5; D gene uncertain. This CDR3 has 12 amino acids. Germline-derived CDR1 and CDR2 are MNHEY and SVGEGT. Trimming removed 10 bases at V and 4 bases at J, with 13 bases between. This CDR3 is CAISAPPETQYF. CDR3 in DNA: TGTGCCATATCAGCCCCCCCAGAGACCCAGTACTTC.

The CDR3 coding sequence is TGTGCCAGCAGCCAAGCGAAGTACAACCTGGGCACTGAAGCTTTCTTT. It translates to CASSQAKYNLGTEAFF. J is TRBJ1-1 and V is TRBV14; D ambiguous. V was pared by 1 base and J by 4 bases, with 16 bases between. The CDR3 contains 16 residues. CDR1 SGHDN and CDR2 FVKESK come from the germline V gene.

Here the CDR3 DNA reads TGTGCCAGCAGCCAACGGGGTTCAGACATTCAGTACTTC. Its protein product is CASSQRGSDIQYF. The V call is TRBV14, the J call TRBJ2-4, with D perhaps matching TRBD2 (5 bases). The germline CDR1 and CDR2 sequences are SGHDN and FVKESK. CDR3 size: 13 residues. The V end lost 2 bases, the J end lost 8 bases, and 10 bases lay between the germline ends. Full variable domain (rest looked up from reference TRBV14 and TRBJ2-4): EAGVTQFPSHSVIEKGQTVTLRCDPISGHDNLYWYRRVMGKEIKFLLHFVKESKQDESGMPNNRFLAERTGGTYSTLKVQPAELEDSGVYFCASSQRGSDIQYFGAGTRLSVL.

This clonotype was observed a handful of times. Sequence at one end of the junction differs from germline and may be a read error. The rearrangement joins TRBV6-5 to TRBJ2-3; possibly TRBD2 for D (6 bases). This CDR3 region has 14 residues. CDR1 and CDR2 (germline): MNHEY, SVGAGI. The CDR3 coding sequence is TGTGCCAGCAGTGACTCGGGAGAGGCAGATACGCAGTATTTT. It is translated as CASSDSGEADTQYF.

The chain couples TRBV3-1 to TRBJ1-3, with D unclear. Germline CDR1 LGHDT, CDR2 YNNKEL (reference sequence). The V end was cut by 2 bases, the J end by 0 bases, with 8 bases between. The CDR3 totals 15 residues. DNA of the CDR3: TGTGCCAGCAGCCAAACAGAGAGCTCTGGAAACACCATATATTTT. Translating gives CASSQTESSGNTIYF.

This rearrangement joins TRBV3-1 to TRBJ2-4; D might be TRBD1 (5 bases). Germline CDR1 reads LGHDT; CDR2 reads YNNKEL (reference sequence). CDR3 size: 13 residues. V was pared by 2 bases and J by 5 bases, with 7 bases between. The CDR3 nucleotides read TGTGCCAGCAGCCAACGGACACAAAACATTCAGTACTTC. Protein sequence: CASSQRTQNIQYF.